Presented here are 17 T cell receptor beta chains from one specimen sequenced in a study of Tregs in tolerant kidney transplant recipients. The antigens for these receptors are not known. Repertoires were generated with immunoSEQ multiplex PCR, while TCRdb's copy carries only in-frame clones and drops some. The table includes some 15,000 clones, more than 60% detected once. Sequenced sample: Tregs from blood cultured with allogeneic cells. The receptors originated from a human donor in good health.

This clone was counted once. The V and J genes are TRBV6-1 and TRBJ1-3; D gene ambiguous. The CDR3 extends over 14 amino acids. V was cut by 0 bases and J by 4 bases, with 7 bases left in between. Germline-derived CDR1 and CDR2 are MNHNS and SASEGT. The CDR3 DNA sequence: TGTGCCAGCAGTGAAGCGCTTCAGGGAAACACCATATATTTT. Translation: CASSEALQGNTIYF.

The V call is TRBV7-3, the J call TRBJ1-3; D gene unclear. V was trimmed by 3 bases and J by 6 bases, leaving 9 bases between them. The CDR3 extends over 13 amino acids. Per the germline V gene, CDR1 is SGHTA and CDR2 is FQGTGA. For the CDR3, the DNA is TGTGCCAGCAGCTTTCGTTACGCAAACACCATATATTTT. Amino acid sequence: CASSFRYANTIYF.

The chain joins TRBV5-1 to TRBJ2-7; D not certain. With 4 bases removed from V and 0 bases from J, the gap between germline ends came to 8 bases. The CDR3 runs to 13 residues. Germline V lookup: CDR1 SGHRS, CDR2 YFSETQ. The CDR3 sequence is CASSRSNSYEQYF. The DNA of the CDR3 is TGCGCCAGCAGCCGGAGCAACTCCTACGAGCAGTACTTC.

The genes are TRBV9 and TRBJ2-1; 7 positions match TRBD2. The length of the CDR3 is 16 residues. Trimming took 2 bases from V and 4 from J; bases not matched to a gene: 9. The germline V gene encodes CDR1 SGDLS and CDR2 YYNGEE. In nucleotides, the CDR3 is TGTGCCAGCAGCGTCACCCGGGGGGTGGGTTACAATGAGCAGTTCTTC. Translating it yields CASSVTRGVGYNEQFF.

This clone was counted between two and nine times. The V and J genes are TRBV7-2 and TRBJ2-7; D unresolved. Germline loops: CDR1 SGHTA, CDR2 FQGNSA. V was shortened by 1 base and J by 6 bases, with 7 bases between the two germline ends. The CDR3 spans 12 residues. The CDR3 DNA is TGTGCCAGCAGCTTAGATTCGGCCGAGCAGTACTTC. As protein: CASSLDSAEQYF.

The chain uses TRBV2 and TRBJ1-4; D gene unclear. CDR3 length equals 11 residues. The germline CDR1 and CDR2 sequences are SNHLY and FYNNEI. Trimming took 2 bases from V and 7 from J, leaving 2 bases between them. The CDR3: CASSEREKLFF. The CDR3 DNA reads as TGTGCCAGCAGTGAACGTGAAAAACTGTTTTTT. Variable domain in full (rest from reference TRBV2 and TRBJ1-4): EPEVTQTPSHQVTQMGQEVILRCVPISNHLYFYWYRQILGQKVEFLVSFYNNEISEKSEIFDDQFSVERPDGSNFTLKIRSTKLEDSAMYFCASSEREKLFFGSGTQLSVL.

V is TRBV6-4 and J is TRBJ1-1, with D unresolved. V was shortened by 2 bases and J by 0 bases, with 4 bases between the two germline ends. The CDR3 covers 13 residues. Germline CDR1 is MRHNA and CDR2 is SNTAGT. The CDR3 sequence: CASSDEVNTEAFF. CDR3 DNA sequence: TGTGCCAGCAGTGACGAGGTGAACACTGAAGCTTTCTTT.

V gene TRBV6-6 combines with J gene TRBJ1-4; D is unresolved. V dropped 2 bases and J dropped 7 bases, with 5 bases sitting between them. Germline V lookup: CDR1 MNHNY, CDR2 SVGAGI (reference sequence). CDR3 length equals 12 residues. Here the CDR3 DNA reads TGTGCCAGCAGTTACGCCGGTGAAAAACTGTTTTTT. Its protein is CASSYAGEKLFF.

This clone appeared a few times. The V gene is TRBV19, the J gene TRBJ2-7, with TRBD2 as a possible D gene (6 bases). Germline CDR1 LNHDA, CDR2 SQIVND (reference sequence). Trimming stripped 5 bases from V and 4 bases from J, with 18 bases between. The CDR3 loop spans 15 amino acids. The CDR3 here is CASSQPGLGLYEQYF. The CDR3 DNA reads TGTGCCAGTAGTCAGCCGGGACTTGGCCTATACGAGCAGTACTTC.

The V and J genes are TRBV7-3 and TRBJ2-7, with 8 bases matching TRBD2. J gave up 7 bases and V 5 bases, and 10 bases lay outside the gene matches. The CDR3 runs to 14 residues. Germline CDR1 SGHTA, CDR2 FQGTGA. The CDR3 loop reads CASSARRGAGEQYF. The CDR3 region has the DNA TGTGCCAGCAGCGCCCGGCGGGGGGCGGGGGAGCAGTACTTC.

By share of the sample, this clone is medium-sized. V is TRBV29-1 and J is TRBJ1-2; D gene ambiguous. The CDR3 sequence is 13 residues long. V shed 2 bases and J shed 8 bases, with 15 bases lying between them. CDR1 and CDR2 (germline): SQVTM, ANQGSEA. CDR3 bases: TGCAGCGTTGAATGGGGTTGGGTAGGGGGCTACACCTTC. Translation gives CSVEWGWVGGYTF.

The sample holds one count of this clone. This chain connects TRBV9 to TRBJ2-3; D not resolved. The CDR3 has 15 residues. With 0 bases removed from V and 1 base from J, the gap between germline ends came to 9 bases. Germline CDR1 and CDR2: SGDLS and YYNGEE. CDR3: CASSVELIRTDTQYF. The DNA of the CDR3 is TGTGCCAGCAGCGTAGAACTAATACGCACAGATACGCAGTATTTT.

The J gene is TRBJ2-4, the V gene TRBV9, with TRBD2 as a possible D gene (5 bases). Germline CDR1 SGDLS, CDR2 YYNGEE. The V end was cut by 0 bases, the J end by 3 bases, with 25 bases between. The CDR3 is 20 amino acids. The CDR3 nucleotides read TGTGCCAGCAGCGTAGAGGGAGCGGTTTTCGGGATGGGAGTCAAAAACATTCAGTACTTC. Its protein product is CASSVEGAVFGMGVKNIQYF. The whole variable domain, filled in from reference TRBV9 and TRBJ2-4, reads DSGVTQTPKHLITATGQRVTLRCSPRSGDLSVYWYQQSLDQGLQFLIQYYNGEERAKGNILERFSAQQFPDLHSELNLSSLELGDSALYFCASSVEGAVFGMGVKNIQYFGAGTRLSVL.

This clone was recorded once. This rearrangement joins TRBV5-1 to TRBJ2-1; TRBD1 aligns across 7 bases. J lost 3 bases, V lost 1 base, and 7 bases had no gene match. Germline V lookup: CDR1 SGHRS, CDR2 YFSETQ. This CDR3 has 16 residues. The DNA of the CDR3 is TGCGCCAGCAGCTTGAACAGGGGCCCTATCTACAATGAGCAGTTCTTC. Protein product: CASSLNRGPIYNEQFF.

The chain has TRBV7-9 and TRBJ1-2; the D is unclear. There are 16 residues in the CDR3. CDR1 and CDR2 from the germline V gene are SEHNR and FQNEAQ (reference sequence). The ends were cut back, 0 bases at V and 0 bases at J, with 11 bases in the middle. The CDR3 here is CASSLALSSSNYGYTF. The CDR3 nucleotides are TGTGCCAGCAGCTTAGCGCTTTCAAGTTCTAACTATGGCTACACCTTC.

The chain links TRBV5-1 to TRBJ1-1; 11 nucleotides line up with TRBD1. J lost 5 bases, V lost 0 bases, and 3 bases had no gene match. The CDR3 sequence is 15 residues long. Germline-derived CDR1 and CDR2 are SGHRS and YFSETQ. This CDR3 reads CASSLAGDRGTEAFF. CDR3 in DNA: TGCGCCAGCAGCTTGGCCGGGGACAGGGGGACTGAAGCTTTCTTT. Using reference TRBV5-1 and TRBJ1-1 for the parts outside the CDR3, the full variable domain is KAGVTQTPRYLIKTRGQQVTLSCSPISGHRSVSWYQQTPGQGLQFLFEYFSETQRNKGNFPGRFSGRQFSNSRSEMNVSTLELGDSALYLCASSLAGDRGTEAFFGQGTRLTVV.

The V call is TRBV6-5, the J call TRBJ1-6, with unresolved D. The germline CDR1 and CDR2 sequences are MNHEY and SVGAGI. This CDR3 has 14 amino acids. Trimming left V 7 bases short and J 7 bases short, with 14 bases between. DNA for the CDR3: TGTGCCAGCAAAGATTGGGCTGCGAATTCACCCCTCCACTTT. Amino acids: CASKDWAANSPLHF.